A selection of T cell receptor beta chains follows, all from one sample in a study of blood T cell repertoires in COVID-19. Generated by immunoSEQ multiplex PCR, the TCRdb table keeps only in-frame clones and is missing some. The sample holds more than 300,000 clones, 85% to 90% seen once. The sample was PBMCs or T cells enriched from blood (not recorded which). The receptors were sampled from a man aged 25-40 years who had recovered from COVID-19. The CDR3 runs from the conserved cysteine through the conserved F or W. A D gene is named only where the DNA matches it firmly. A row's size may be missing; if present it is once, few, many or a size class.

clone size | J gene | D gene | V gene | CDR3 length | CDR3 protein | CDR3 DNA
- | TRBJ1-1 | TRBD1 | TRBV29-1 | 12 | CSVVDRGTEAFF | TGCAGCGTTGTGGACAGGGGCACTGAAGCTTTCTTT
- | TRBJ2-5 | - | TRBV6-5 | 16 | CASSYPRGSPQETQYF | TGTGCCAGCAGTTACCCCAGGGGCAGCCCTCAAGAGACCCAGTACTTC
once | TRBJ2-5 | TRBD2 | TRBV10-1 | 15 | CASSETSGRGETQYF | TGCGCCAGCAGTGAGACTAGCGGGAGAGGAGAGACCCAGTACTTC
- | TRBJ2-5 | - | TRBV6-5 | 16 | CASSYSRGGDGETQYF | TGTGCCAGCAGTTACTCGAGAGGCGGGGATGGAGAGACCCAGTACTTC
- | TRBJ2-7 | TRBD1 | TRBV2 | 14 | CASRQGAQGYEQYF | TGTGCCAGCAGACAGGGGGCGCAGGGTTACGAGCAGTACTTC
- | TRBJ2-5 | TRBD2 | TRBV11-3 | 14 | CASRGRREKETQYF | TGTGCCAGCAGGGGGAGGCGGGAGAAGGAGACCCAGTACTTC
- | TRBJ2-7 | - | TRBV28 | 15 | CASSLQGGSSYEQYF | TGTGCCAGCAGTTTGCAAGGTGGGAGCTCCTACGAGCAGTACTTC
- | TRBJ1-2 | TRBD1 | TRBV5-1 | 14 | CASSFGTGVYGYTF | TGCGCCAGCAGCTTTGGGACAGGGGTCTATGGCTACACCTTC
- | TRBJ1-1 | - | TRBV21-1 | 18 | CASSRNNRGHLMNTEAFF | TGTGCCAGCAGCAGAAACAACAGGGGTCACCTTATGAACACTGAAGCTTTCTTT
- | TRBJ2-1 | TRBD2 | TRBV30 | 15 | CAWSVDSGHYNEQFF | TGTGCCTGGAGTGTAGATAGCGGGCACTACAATGAGCAGTTCTTC
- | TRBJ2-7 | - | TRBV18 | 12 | CASSESSYEQYF | TGTGCCAGCTCAGAGAGCTCCTACGAGCAGTACTTC
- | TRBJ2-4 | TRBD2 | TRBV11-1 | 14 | CASSFRAGVNIQYF | TGTGCCAGCAGCTTCAGGGCGGGAGTAAACATTCAGTACTTC
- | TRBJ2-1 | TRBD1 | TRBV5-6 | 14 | CASRRDRVNNEQFF | TGTGCCAGCAGGCGGGACAGGGTAAACAATGAGCAGTTCTTC
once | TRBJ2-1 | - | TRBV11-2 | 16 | CASSLAGRGQKGEQFF | TGTGCCAGCAGCTTAGCGGGGCGGGGACAGAAGGGTGAGCAGTTCTTC
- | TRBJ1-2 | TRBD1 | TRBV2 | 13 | CASQVRDRNGYTF | TGTGCCAGCCAGGTACGGGACAGGAATGGCTACACCTTC
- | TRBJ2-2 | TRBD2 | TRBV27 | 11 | CASTGGGELFF | TGTGCCAGCACGGGGGGAGGGGAGCTGTTTTTT
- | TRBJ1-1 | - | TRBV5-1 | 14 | CASSLMAGAGEAFF | TGCGCCAGCAGCTTGATGGCAGGGGCGGGTGAAGCTTTCTTT
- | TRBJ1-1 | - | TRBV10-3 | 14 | CAIRNRDSNTEAFF | TGTGCCATCAGGAACAGGGATTCGAACACTGAAGCTTTCTTT
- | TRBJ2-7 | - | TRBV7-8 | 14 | CASSLAGGGGEQYF | TGTGCCAGCAGCTTAGCTGGAGGGGGCGGCGAGCAGTACTTC
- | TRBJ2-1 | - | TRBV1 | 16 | CTSSLWPGLAKIEQFF | TGCACCAGCAGCCTTTGGCCGGGACTAGCTAAAATTGAGCAGTTCTTC
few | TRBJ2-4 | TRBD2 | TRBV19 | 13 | CAPGGTTENIQYF | TGTGCCCCCGGGGGGACGACCGAAAACATTCAGTACTTC
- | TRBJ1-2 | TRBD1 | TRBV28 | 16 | CASSLGVGQGDNGYTF | TGTGCCAGCAGTTTAGGGGTCGGACAGGGAGATAATGGCTACACCTTC
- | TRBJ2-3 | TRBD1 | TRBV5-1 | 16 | CASSLGGQGAADTQYF | TGCGCCAGCAGCTTGGGCGGACAGGGAGCGGCAGATACGCAGTATTTT
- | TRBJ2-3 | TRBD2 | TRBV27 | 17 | CASSLSRLAGFTDTQYF | TGTGCCAGCAGTTTATCGAGGCTAGCGGGATTCACAGATACGCAGTATTTT
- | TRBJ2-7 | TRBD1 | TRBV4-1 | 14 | CASSQDRGRYEQYF | TGCGCCAGCAGCCAAGACAGGGGGCGCTACGAGCAGTACTTC
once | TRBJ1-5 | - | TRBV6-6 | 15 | CASSYDQGRYQPQHF | TGTGCCAGCAGTTACGATCAGGGAAGGTATCAGCCCCAGCATTTT
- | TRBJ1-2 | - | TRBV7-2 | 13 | CASSPGQGDGYTF | TGTGCCAGCAGCCCTGGCCAGGGTGATGGCTACACCTTC
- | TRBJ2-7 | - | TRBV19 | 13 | CASSPWGAYEQYF | TGTGCCAGCAGCCCCTGGGGAGCCTACGAGCAGTACTTC
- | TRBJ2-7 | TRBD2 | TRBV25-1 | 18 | CASSEPGGLAGISYEQYF | TGTGCCAGCAGTGAGCCCGGAGGACTAGCGGGAATTTCCTACGAGCAGTACTTC
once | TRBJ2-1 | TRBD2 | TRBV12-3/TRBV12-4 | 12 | CASSPLAGLAFF | TGTGCCAGCAGTCCGCTAGCGGGGCTGGCGTTCTTC
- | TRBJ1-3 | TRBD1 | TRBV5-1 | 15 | CASSSRQGSGNTIYF | TGCGCCAGCAGCTCAAGACAGGGCTCTGGAAACACCATATATTTT
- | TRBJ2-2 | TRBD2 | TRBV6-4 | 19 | CASSERGLAGGLNTGELFF | TGTGCCAGCAGTGAGAGGGGGCTAGCGGGAGGACTAAACACCGGGGAGCTGTTTTTT
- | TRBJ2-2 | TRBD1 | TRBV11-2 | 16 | CASSRLRGQYTGELFF | TGTGCCAGCAGCCGCCTACGGGGACAGTACACCGGGGAGCTGTTTTTT
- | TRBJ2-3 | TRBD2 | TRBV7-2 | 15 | CASSSLRERTDTQYF | TGTGCCAGCAGCTCCTTGCGGGAGAGGACAGATACGCAGTATTTT
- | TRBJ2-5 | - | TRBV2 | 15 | CASSVEGTAQETQYF | TGTGCCAGCAGTGTGGAGGGGACAGCCCAAGAGACCCAGTACTTC
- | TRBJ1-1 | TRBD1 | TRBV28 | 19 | CASSLRGAGGKGWDTEAFF | TGTGCCAGCAGTTTAAGGGGGGCAGGGGGCAAGGGTTGGGACACTGAAGCTTTCTTT
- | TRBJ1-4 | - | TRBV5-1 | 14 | CASSSFATNEKLFF | TGCGCCAGCAGCTCATTTGCAACTAATGAAAAACTGTTTTTT
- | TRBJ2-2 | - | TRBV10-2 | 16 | CASSGGLRGNTGELFF | TGCGCCAGCAGTGGGGGACTTCGAGGCAACACCGGGGAGCTGTTTTTT
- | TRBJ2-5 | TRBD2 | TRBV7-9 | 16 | CASSSGLAGGPGTQYF | TGTGCCAGCAGCTCGGGACTAGCGGGAGGGCCGGGGACCCAGTACTTC
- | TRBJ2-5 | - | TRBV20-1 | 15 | CSASKGGQVRETQYF | TGCAGTGCTAGTAAGGGAGGACAAGTCAGGGAGACCCAGTACTTC
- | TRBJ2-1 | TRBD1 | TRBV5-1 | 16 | CASSFGDRGLYNEQFF | TGCGCCAGCAGCTTCGGTGACAGGGGGCTGTACAATGAGCAGTTCTTC
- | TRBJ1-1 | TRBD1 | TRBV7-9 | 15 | CASSQGDRLNTEAFF | TGTGCCAGCAGCCAAGGGGACAGGTTGAACACTGAAGCTTTCTTT
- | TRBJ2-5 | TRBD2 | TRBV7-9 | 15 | CASSLLLADQETQYF | TGTGCCAGCAGCTTATTACTAGCGGATCAAGAGACCCAGTACTTC
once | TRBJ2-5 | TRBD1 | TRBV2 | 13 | CASSEDRVETQYF | TGTGCCAGCAGTGAGGACAGGGTGGAGACCCAGTACTTC
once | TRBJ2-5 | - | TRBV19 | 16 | CASTPTAAEVGRTQYF | TGTGCCAGTACTCCTACCGCGGCCGAAGTGGGGAGGACCCAGTACTTC
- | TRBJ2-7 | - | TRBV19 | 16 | CASSVQTRGRTYEQYF | TGTGCCAGTAGTGTCCAAACCCGGGGGAGAACCTACGAGCAGTACTTC
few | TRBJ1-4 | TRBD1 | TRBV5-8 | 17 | CASSLPWDRSRNEKLFF | TGTGCCAGCAGCTTACCCTGGGACAGGTCGCGGAATGAAAAACTGTTTTTT
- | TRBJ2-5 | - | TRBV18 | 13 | CASSPQQGETQYF | TGTGCCAGCTCACCACAGCAGGGAGAGACCCAGTACTTC
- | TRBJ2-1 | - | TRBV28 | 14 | CASSFPSDYSEQFF | TGTGCCAGCAGTTTCCCCTCGGACTATAGTGAGCAGTTCTTC